The clone carrying this T cell receptor beta chain was picked up many times. The target antigen is unknown. This entry is derived from a study of T cells after yellow fever vaccination. Study observations and caveats: The presence of abundant clonotypes contaminating from the bulk population was possible in FACS-sorted repertoires.

Each CDR3 protein is one row after TCRdb ran MiXCR on the 5' RACE reads. The sample gives over 250,000 distinct CDR3 sequences, around 5.2% of which show up once; about 3.5% is in the top ten. J gave up 7 bases and V 2 bases, and 3 bases lay outside the gene matches. Germline loops: CDR1 SGHNT, CDR2 YYREEE (reference sequence). CDR3 length: 14 amino acids. The source is a man between 18 and 29 years old who received the YFV17D yellow fever vaccine. The chain links TRBV5-4 to TRBJ1-4; 9 bases match TRBD1. The sample in question was CD4+ T cells sorted from PBMCs, obtained on the day of the yellow fever booster vaccination. The chain's CDR3 is CASSLQGAVEKLFF. In nucleotides, the CDR3 is TGTGCCAGCAGCTTACAGGGGGCGGTTGAAAAACTGTTTTTT.